The next 4 T cell receptor beta chains were all read from a single sample in a study of shared clonotypes between healthy human individuals. Method: immunoSEQ multiplex PCR; TCRdb's copy keeps in-frame clones and lacks some. This sample has about 460,000 clones; over 60% occur once, and the top ten carry 12%. Sequenced material: PBMCs. The receptors shown here come from a woman in her forties in good health. Some clones in this sample may be carry-over from other donors' samples.

V is TRBV9 and J is TRBJ2-2; a possible D gene is TRBD2 (6 bases). Germline CDR1 reads SGDLS; CDR2 reads YYNGEE. This CDR3 spans 15 amino acids. Trimming shortened V by 2 bases and J by 4 bases, and 12 bases separated the two germline ends. The CDR3 DNA reads TGTGCCAGCAGCGTTTGGGGGGACGGCACCGGGGAGCTGTTTTTT. Translated: CASSVWGDGTGELFF.

The gene calls are TRBV9 and TRBJ2-5, with TRBD1 as a possible D gene (5 bases). V shed 4 bases and J shed 9 bases, with 19 bases lying between them. Germline V gene sequence: CDR1 SGDLS, CDR2 YYNGEE. CDR3 length: 14 amino acids. The CDR3 bases are TGTGCCAGCAGCCTACGGACGCGAGTAGGGGCCCAGTACTTC. Its protein is CASSLRTRVGAQYF.

This clone has a single count. This chain links TRBV7-2 with TRBJ2-6; D gene uncertain. Germline CDR1 SGHTA, CDR2 FQGNSA. The CDR3 has 16 residues. The ends were cut back, 1 base at V and 0 bases at J, with 7 bases in the middle. CDR3 in amino acids: CASSLGADSGANVLTF. DNA of the CDR3: TGTGCCAGCAGCTTAGGGGCCGACTCTGGGGCCAACGTCCTGACTTTC.

The chain joins TRBV19 to TRBJ1-3; D call uncertain. V was shortened by 6 bases and J by 0 bases, with 9 bases between the two germline ends. CDR1 is LNHDA and CDR2 is SQIVND in the germline V gene (reference sequence). The CDR3 has 14 amino acids. The CDR3, as DNA: TGTGCCAGTAGCAGTCAGATCTCTGGAAACACCATATATTTT. Its translation: CASSSQISGNTIYF.